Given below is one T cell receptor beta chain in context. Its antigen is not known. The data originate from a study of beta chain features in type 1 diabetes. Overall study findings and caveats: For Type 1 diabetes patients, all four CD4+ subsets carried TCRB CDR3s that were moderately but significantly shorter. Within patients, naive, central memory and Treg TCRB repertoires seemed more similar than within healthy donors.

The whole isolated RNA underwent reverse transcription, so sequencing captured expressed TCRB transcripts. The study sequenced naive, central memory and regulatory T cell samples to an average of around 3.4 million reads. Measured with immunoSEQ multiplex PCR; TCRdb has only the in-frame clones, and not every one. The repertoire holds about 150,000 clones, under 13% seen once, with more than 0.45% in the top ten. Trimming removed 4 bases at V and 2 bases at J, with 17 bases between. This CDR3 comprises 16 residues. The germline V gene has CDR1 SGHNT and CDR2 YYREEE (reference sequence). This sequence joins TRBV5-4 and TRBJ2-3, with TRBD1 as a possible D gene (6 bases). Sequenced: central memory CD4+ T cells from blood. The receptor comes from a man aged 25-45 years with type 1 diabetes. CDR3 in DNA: TGTGCCAGCAGCACGAAACAGGGCCCTCTCACAGATACGCAGTATTTT. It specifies CASSTKQGPLTDTQYF. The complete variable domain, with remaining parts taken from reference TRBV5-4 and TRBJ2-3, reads ETGVTQSPTHLIKTRGQQVTLRCSSQSGHNTVSWYQQALGQGPQFIFQYYREEENGRGNFPPRFSGLQFPNYSSELNVNALELDDSALYLCASSTKQGPLTDTQYFGPGTRLTVL.